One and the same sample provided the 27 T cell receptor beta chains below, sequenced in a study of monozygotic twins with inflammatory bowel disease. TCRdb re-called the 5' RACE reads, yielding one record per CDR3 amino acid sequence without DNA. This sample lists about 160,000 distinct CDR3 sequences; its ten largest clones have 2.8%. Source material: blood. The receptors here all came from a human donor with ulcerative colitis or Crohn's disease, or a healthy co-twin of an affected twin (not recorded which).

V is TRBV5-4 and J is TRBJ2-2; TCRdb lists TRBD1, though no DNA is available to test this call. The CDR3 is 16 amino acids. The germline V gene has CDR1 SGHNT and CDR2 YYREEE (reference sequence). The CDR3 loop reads CASSLAGGRGTGELFF.

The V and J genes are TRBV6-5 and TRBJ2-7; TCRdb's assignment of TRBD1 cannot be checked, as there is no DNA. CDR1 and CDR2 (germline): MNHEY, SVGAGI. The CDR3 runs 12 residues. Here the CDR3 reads CASRGGVYEQYF.

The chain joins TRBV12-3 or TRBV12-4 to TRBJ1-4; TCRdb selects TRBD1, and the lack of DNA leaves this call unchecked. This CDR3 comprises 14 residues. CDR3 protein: CASSFGGTNEKLLF.

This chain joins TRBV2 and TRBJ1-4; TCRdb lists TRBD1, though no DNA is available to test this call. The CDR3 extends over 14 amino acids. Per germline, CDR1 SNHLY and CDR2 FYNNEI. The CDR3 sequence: CASRRTGANEKLFF.

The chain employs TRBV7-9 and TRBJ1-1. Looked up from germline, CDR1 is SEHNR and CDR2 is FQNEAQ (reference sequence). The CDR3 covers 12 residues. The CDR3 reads CASSFGITEAFF.

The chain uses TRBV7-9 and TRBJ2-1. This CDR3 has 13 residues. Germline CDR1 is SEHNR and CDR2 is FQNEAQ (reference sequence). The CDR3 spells CASSFDSYNEQFF.

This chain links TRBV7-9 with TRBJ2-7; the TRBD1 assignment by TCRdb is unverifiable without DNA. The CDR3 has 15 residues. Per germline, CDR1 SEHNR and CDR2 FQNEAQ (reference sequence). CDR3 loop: CASSFSGTAAYEQYF. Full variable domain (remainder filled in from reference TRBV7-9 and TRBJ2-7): DTGVSQNPRHKITKRGQNVTFRCDPISEHNRLYWYRQTLGQGPEFLTYFQNEAQLEKSRLLSDRFSAERPKGSFSTLEIQRTEQGDSAMYLCASSFSGTAAYEQYFGPGTRLTVT.

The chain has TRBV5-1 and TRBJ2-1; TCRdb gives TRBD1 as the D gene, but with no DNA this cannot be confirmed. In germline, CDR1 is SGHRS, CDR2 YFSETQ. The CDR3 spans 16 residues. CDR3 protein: CASSGRQVVVDNEQFF.

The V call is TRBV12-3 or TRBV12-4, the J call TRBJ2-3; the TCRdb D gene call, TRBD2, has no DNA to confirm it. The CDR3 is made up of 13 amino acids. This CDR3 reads CASCGRATDTQYF.

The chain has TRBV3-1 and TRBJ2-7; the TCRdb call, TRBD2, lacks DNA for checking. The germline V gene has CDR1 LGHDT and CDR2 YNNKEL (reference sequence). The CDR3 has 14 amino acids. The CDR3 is CASSPGLAGDEQYF.

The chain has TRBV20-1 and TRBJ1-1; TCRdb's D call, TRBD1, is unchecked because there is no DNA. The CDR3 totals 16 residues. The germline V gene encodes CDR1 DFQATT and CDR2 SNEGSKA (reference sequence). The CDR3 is CSARDLPGPRNTEAFF.

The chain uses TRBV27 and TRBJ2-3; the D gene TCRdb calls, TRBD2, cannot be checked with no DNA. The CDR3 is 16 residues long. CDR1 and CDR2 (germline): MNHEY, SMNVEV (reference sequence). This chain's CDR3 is CASSSPLEGRVGSQYF.

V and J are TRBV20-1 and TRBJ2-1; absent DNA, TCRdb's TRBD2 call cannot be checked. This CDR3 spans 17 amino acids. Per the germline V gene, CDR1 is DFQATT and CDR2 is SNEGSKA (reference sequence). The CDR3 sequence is CSARRGLAGFPYNEQFF.

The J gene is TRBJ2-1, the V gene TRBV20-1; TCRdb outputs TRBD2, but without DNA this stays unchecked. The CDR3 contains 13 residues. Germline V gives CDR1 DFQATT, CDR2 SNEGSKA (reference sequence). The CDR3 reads CSAWDYFYDEQFF.

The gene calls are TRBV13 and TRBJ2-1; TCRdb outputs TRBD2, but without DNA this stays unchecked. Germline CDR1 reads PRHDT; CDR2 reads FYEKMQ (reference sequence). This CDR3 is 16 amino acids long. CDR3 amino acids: CASSLAATPAYNEQFF. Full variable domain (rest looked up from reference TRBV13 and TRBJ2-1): AAGVIQSPRHLIKEKRETATLKCYPIPRHDTVYWYQQGPGQDPQFLISFYEKMQSDKGSIPDRFSAQQFSDYHSELNMSSLELGDSALYFCASSLAATPAYNEQFFGPGTRLTVL.

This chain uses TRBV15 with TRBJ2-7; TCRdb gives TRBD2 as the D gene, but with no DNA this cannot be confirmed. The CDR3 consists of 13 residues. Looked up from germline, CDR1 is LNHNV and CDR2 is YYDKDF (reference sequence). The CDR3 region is CATRGGMGYEQYF.

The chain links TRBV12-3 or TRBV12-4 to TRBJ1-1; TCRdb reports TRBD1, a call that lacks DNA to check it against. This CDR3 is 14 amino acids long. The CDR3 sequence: CAIRDRAEVTEAFF.

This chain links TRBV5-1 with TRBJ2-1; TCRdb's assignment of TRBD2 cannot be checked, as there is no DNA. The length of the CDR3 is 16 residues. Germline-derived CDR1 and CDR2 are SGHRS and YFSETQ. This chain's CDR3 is CASSLPPGLAMNEQFF.

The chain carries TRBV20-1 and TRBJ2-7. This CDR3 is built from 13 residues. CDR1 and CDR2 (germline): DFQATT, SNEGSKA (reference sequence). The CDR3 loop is CSARVLASYEQYF.

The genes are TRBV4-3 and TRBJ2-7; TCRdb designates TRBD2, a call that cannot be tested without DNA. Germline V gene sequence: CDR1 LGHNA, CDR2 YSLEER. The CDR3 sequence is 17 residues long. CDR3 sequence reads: CASSQGPGLAGVYEQYF.

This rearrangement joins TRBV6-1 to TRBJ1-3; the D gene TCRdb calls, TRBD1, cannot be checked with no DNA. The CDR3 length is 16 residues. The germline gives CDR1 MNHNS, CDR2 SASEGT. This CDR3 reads CASSPLNAPSGNTIYF.

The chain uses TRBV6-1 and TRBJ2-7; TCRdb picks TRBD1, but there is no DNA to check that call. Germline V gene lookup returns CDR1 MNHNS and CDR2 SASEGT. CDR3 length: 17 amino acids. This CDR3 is CATRRDRWTGPYDEQYF.

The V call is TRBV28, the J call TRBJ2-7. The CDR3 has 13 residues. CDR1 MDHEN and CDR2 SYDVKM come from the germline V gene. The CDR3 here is CASTWGVSYEQYF. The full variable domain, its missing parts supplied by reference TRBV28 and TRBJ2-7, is DVKVTQSSRYLVKRTGEKVFLECVQDMDHENMFWYRQDPGLGLRLIYFSYDVKMKEKGDIPEGYSVSREKKERFSLILESASTNQTSMYLCASTWGVSYEQYFGPGTRLTVT.

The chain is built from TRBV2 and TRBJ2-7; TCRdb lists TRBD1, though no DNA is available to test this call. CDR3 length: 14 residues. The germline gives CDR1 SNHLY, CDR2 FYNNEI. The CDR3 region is CASSWDRDSDEQYF. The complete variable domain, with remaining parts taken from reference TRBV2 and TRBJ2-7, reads EPEVTQTPSHQVTQMGQEVILRCVPISNHLYFYWYRQILGQKVEFLVSFYNNEISEKSEIFDDQFSVERPDGSNFTLKIRSTKLEDSAMYFCASSWDRDSDEQYFGPGTRLTVT.

The CDR3 sequence is CASSPKTGDNEKLFF. The chain employs TRBV11-2 and TRBJ1-4; TCRdb proposes TRBD1, but this gene call is untestable without DNA. This CDR3 contains 15 residues. The germline gives CDR1 SGHAT, CDR2 FQNNGV.

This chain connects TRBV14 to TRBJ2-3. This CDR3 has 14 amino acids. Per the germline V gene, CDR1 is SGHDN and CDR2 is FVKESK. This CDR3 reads CASSLTSRPDTQYF.

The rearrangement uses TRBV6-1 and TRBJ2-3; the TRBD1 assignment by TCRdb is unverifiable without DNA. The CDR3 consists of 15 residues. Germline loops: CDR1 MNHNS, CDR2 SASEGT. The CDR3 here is CASRDDRDPTDTQYF.